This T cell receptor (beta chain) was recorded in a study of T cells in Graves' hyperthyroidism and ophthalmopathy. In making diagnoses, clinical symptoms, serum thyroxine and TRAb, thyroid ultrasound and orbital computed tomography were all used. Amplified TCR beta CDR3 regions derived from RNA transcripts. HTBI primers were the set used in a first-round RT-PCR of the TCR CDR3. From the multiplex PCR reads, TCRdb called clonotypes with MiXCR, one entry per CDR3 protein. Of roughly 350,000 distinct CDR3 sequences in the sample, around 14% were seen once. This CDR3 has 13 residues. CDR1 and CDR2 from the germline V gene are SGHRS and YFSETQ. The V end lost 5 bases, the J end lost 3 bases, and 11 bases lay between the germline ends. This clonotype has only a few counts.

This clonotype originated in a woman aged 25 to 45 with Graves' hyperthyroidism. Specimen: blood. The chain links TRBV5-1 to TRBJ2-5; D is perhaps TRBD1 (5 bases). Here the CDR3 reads CASRFGAEETQYF. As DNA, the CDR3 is TGCGCCAGCAGGTTTGGGGCAGAAGAGACCCAGTACTTC.